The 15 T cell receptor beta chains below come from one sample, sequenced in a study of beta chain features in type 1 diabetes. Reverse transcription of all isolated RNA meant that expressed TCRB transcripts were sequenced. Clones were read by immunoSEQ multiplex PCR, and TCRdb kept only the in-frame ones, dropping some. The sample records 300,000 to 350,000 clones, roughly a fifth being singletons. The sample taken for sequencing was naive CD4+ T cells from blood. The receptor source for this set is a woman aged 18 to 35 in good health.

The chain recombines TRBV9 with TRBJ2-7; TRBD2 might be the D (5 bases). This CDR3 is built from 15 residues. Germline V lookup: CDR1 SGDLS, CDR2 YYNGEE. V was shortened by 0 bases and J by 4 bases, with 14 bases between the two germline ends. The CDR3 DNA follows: TGTGCCAGCAGCGTAGGTCAGGAGGAAGTATACGAGCAGTACTTC. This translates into CASSVGQEEVYEQYF.

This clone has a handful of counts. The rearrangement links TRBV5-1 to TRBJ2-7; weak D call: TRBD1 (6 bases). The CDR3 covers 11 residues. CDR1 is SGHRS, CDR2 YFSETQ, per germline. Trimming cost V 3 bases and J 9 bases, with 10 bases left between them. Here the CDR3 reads CASSSPTGQYF. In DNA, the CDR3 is TGCGCCAGCAGCTCTCCGACAGGGCAGTACTTC.

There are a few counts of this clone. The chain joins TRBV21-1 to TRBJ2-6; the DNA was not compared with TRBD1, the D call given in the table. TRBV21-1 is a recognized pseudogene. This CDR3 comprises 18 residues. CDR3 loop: CASRETREPNSGANVLTF. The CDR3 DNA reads TGTGCCAGCAGAGAGACCAGGGAACCCAACTCTGGGGCCAACGTCCTGACTTTC.

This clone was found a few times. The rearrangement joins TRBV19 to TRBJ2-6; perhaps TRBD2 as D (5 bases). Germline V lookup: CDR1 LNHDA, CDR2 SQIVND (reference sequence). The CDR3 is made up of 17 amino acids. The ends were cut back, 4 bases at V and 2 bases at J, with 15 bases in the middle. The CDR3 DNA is TGTGCCAGTAGTAACCTCCTGGACGGGACTGGGGCCAACGTCCTGACTTTC. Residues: CASSNLLDGTGANVLTF.

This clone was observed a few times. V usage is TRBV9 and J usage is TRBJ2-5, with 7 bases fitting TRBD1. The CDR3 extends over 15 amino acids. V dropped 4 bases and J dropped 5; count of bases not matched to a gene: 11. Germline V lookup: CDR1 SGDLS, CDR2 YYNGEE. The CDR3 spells CASSRLPTGFETQYF. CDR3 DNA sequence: TGTGCCAGCAGCCGCCTACCGACAGGGTTCGAGACCCAGTACTTC.

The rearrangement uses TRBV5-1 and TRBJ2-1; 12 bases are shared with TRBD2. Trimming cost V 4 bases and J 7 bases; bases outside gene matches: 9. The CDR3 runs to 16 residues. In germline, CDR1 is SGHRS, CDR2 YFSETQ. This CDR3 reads CASSNPTSGRRNEQFF. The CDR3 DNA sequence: TGCGCCAGCAGCAACCCCACTAGCGGGAGGAGGAATGAGCAGTTCTTC.

CDR3 nucleotides: TGTGCCAGCACCCCGGGGGCAGATACGCAGTATTTT. As protein: CASTPGADTQYF. The rearrangement uses TRBV6-6 and TRBJ2-3, with D possibly TRBD2 on 6 matching bases. The CDR3 loop spans 12 amino acids. V was clipped by 7 bases and J by 4 bases, with 9 bases between them. Germline CDR1 is MNHNY and CDR2 is SVGAGI (reference sequence).

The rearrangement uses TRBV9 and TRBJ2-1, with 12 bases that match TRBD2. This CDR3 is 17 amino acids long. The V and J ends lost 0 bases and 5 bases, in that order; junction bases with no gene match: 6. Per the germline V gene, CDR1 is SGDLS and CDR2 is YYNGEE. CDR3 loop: CASSVGASGGANNEQFF. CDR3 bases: TGTGCCAGCAGCGTAGGGGCTAGCGGGGGGGCGAACAATGAGCAGTTCTTC. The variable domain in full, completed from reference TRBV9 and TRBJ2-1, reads DSGVTQTPKHLITATGQRVTLRCSPRSGDLSVYWYQQSLDQGLQFLIQYYNGEERAKGNILERFSAQQFPDLHSELNLSSLELGDSALYFCASSVGASGGANNEQFFGPGTRLTVL.

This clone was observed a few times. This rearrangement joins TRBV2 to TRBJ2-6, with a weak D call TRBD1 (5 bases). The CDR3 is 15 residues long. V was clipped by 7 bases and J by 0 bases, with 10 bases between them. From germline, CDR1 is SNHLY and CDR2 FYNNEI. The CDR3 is CASTEQGSGANVLTF. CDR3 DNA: TGTGCCAGCACGGAGCAGGGCTCTGGGGCCAACGTCCTGACTTTC.

Here the CDR3 reads CASSQDQGLAEYF. The CDR3 bases are TGCGCCAGCAGCCAAGATCAAGGACTAGCCGAGTACTTC. J is TRBJ2-7 and V is TRBV4-1, with 8 positions matching TRBD2. V lost 0 bases, J lost 11 bases, and 6 bases stayed unmatched. Germline lookup yields CDR1 MGHRA and CDR2 YSYEKL. The CDR3 loop spans 13 amino acids.

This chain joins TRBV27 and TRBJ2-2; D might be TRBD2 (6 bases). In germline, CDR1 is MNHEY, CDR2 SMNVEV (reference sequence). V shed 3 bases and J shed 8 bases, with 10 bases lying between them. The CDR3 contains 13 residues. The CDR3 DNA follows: TGTGCCAGCAGTTTCGGCGGGATTGGGGAGCTGTTTTTT. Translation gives CASSFGGIGELFF.

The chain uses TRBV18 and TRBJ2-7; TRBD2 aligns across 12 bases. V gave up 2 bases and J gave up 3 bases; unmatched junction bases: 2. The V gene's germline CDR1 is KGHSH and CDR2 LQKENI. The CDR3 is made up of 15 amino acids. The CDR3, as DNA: TGTGCCAGCTCACCAACTAGCGGGGGGTACTACGAGCAGTACTTC. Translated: CASSPTSGGYYEQYF.

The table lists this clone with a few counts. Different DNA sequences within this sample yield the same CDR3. CDR3 in DNA: TGTGCCAGCAGCTTAAACCGGGAAACCTACGAGCAGTACTTC. Amino acid sequence: CASSLNRETYEQYF. The rearrangement uses TRBV7-9 and TRBJ2-7, with D maybe TRBD2 (5 bases). Germline-derived CDR1 and CDR2 are SEHNR and FQNEAQ (reference sequence). V shed 2 bases and J shed 2 bases, with 10 bases lying between them. The CDR3 runs to 14 residues.

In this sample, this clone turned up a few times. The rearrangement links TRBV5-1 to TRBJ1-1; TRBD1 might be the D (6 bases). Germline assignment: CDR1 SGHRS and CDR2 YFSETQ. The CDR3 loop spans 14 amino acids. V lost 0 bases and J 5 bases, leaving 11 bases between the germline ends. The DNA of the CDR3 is TGCGCCAGCAGCTTGGAGGGTAGGGGGACTGAAGCTTTCTTT. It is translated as CASSLEGRGTEAFF.

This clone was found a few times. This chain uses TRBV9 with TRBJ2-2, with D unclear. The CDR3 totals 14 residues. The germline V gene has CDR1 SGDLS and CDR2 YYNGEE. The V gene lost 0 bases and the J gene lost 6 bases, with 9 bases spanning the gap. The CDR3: CASSVVVGAGELFF. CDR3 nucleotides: TGTGCCAGCAGCGTAGTCGTAGGAGCCGGGGAGCTGTTTTTT.